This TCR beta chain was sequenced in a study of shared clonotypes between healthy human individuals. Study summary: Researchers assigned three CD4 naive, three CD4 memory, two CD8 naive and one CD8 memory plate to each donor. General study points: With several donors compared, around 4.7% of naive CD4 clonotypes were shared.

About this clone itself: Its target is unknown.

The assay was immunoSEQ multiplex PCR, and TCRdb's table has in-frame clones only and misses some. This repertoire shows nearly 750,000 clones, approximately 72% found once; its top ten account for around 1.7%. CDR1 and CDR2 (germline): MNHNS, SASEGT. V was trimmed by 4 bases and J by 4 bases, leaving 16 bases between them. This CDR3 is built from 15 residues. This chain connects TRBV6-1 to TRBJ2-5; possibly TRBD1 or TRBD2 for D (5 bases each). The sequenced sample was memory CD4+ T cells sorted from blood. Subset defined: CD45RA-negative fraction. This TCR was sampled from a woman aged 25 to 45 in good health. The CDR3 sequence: CASSGDSGTGETQYF. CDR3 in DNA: TGTGCCAGCAGTGGAGACTCGGGAACAGGAGAGACCCAGTACTTC.